This passage covers 19 T cell receptor beta chains from one sample sequenced in a study of T-cell reconstitution after alpha-beta-depleted transplantation in children. Unique molecular identifiers were used in preparing the TCRbeta library. A single record per CDR3 protein comes from TCRdb applying MiXCR to the PCR reads. The table shows more than 200,000 distinct CDR3 sequences, with roughly a quarter occurring only once. This specimen consisted of PBMCs, mostly from graft donor cells, obtained 360 days after TCRalphabeta/CD19-depleted stem cell transplant. These receptors originate from a female patient between 2 and 15 years old who had a stem cell transplant for congenital amegakaryocytic thrombocytopenia, so the T cells may come from the graft donor.

This clonotype has a handful of counts. The rearrangement joins TRBV7-9 to TRBJ2-5; D possibly matches TRBD1 or TRBD2 (5 bases each). The V and J ends lost 4 bases and 1 base respectively, with 16 bases between them. Germline V gene sequence: CDR1 SEHNR, CDR2 FQNEAQ (reference sequence). This CDR3 region has 16 residues. The CDR3 DNA follows: TGTGCCAGCAGCTGGCCCGGGACGGCCGGCCAAGAGACCCAGTACTTC. Translated, it gives CASSWPGTAGQETQYF.

This clonotype showed up just a few times. The genes are TRBV12-3 or TRBV12-4 and TRBJ1-3, with D perhaps matching TRBD1 (6 bases). The length of the CDR3 is 15 residues. V lost 2 bases and J lost 4, with 12 bases in between. The CDR3: CASSLRGGSGNTIYF. For the CDR3, the DNA is TGTGCCAGCAGTTTAAGAGGGGGATCCGGAAACACCATATATTTT.

The chain carries TRBV28 and TRBJ1-4; a possible D gene is TRBD1 (6 bases). The CDR3 spans 14 residues. CDR1 is MDHEN, CDR2 SYDVKM, per germline. With 5 bases removed from V and 8 bases from J, the gap between germline ends came to 15 bases. The CDR3 loop is CASSRERRGEKLFF. CDR3 nucleotides: TGTGCCAGCAGTCGGGAGAGAAGGGGGGAAAAACTGTTTTTT.

The chain uses TRBV28 and TRBJ1-5; D possibly corresponds to TRBD1 (6 bases). The germline V gene has CDR1 MDHEN and CDR2 SYDVKM. The CDR3 extends over 23 amino acids. Trimming removed 3 bases from V and 0 bases from J, with 33 bases in between. The CDR3 coding sequence is TGTGCCAGCAGTTTTCTGGGGCCATGGGACACCGGGCCTCAGCCGACTAGCAATCAGCCCCAGCATTTT. Residues: CASSFLGPWDTGPQPTSNQPQHF.

V usage is TRBV18 and J usage is TRBJ2-1; unclear D gene. The ends were cut back, 6 bases at V and 3 bases at J, with 12 bases in the middle. The CDR3 spans 14 residues. Germline V gene data show CDR1 as KGHSH and CDR2 as LQKENI. The CDR3, as DNA: TGTGCCAGCTCTCTCTATCTTGACTACAATGAGCAGTTCTTC. Its translation is CASSLYLDYNEQFF.

This clonotype has a handful of counts. The chain links TRBV5-1 to TRBJ2-3; 14 positions match TRBD2. The CDR3 is made up of 17 amino acids. The V segment lost 3 bases and the J segment 2 bases; nucleotides outside the gene matches: 5. Germline V gives CDR1 SGHRS, CDR2 YFSETQ. The chain's CDR3 is CASSWGTSGGYTDTQYF. As DNA, the CDR3 is TGCGCCAGCAGCTGGGGGACTAGCGGGGGATACACAGATACGCAGTATTTT.

This clonotype was counted many times. The V and J genes are TRBV12-3 or TRBV12-4 and TRBJ2-7; 8 bases agree with TRBD2. This CDR3 is 14 amino acids long. The junction had 3 bases not matched to a gene; V was cut back by 0 bases and J by 5 bases. CDR3 sequence reads: CASSLAGTRNEQYF. The CDR3 nucleotides are TGTGCCAGCAGTTTAGCCGGGACTAGAAACGAGCAGTACTTC.

J is TRBJ1-3 and V is TRBV19; D possibly corresponds to TRBD1 (6 bases). V lost 7 bases to trimming and J lost 0 bases, with 19 bases between them. Germline V gene sequence: CDR1 LNHDA, CDR2 SQIVND (reference sequence). CDR3 length: 17 amino acids. The DNA of the CDR3 is TGTGCCAGTACCAGGGGAGAGGGTCCGTCCTCTGGAAACACCATATATTTT. Its translation: CASTRGEGPSSGNTIYF.

This clonotype was observed at least ten times. This chain links TRBV2 with TRBJ2-5, with a tentative D call TRBD1 (6 bases). CDR1 SNHLY and CDR2 FYNNEI come from the germline V gene. This CDR3 is built from 13 residues. V was clipped by 10 bases and J by 5 bases, with 17 bases between them. The CDR3 protein is CATKGDLGETQYF. The CDR3 DNA sequence: TGTGCCACCAAGGGGGACCTCGGCGAGACCCAGTACTTC.

The chain has TRBV3-1 and TRBJ1-5; TRBD1 might be the D (6 bases). The CDR3 spans 15 residues. The V end was cut by 5 bases, the J end by 3 bases, with 14 bases between. Germline V gene lookup returns CDR1 LGHDT and CDR2 YNNKEL (reference sequence). The CDR3 spells CASSNLGALNQPQHF. The CDR3 region has the DNA TGTGCCAGCAGCAATCTGGGGGCACTCAATCAGCCCCAGCATTTT.

This clonotype appeared a few times. This chain uses TRBV12-3 or TRBV12-4 with TRBJ1-2, with D hard to call. Trimming cost V 3 bases and J 0 bases, with 5 bases left between them. CDR3 length equals 13 residues. The CDR3 loop is CASSFSTNYGYTF. CDR3 DNA sequence: TGTGCCAGCAGTTTCTCGACTAACTATGGCTACACCTTC.

The sample holds a few counts of this clonotype. V gene TRBV5-1 combines with J gene TRBJ2-7; D ambiguous. Germline V gives CDR1 SGHRS, CDR2 YFSETQ. V dropped 3 bases and J dropped 0 bases, with 10 bases sitting between them. The CDR3 is 14 residues long. In DNA form, the CDR3 reads TGCGCCAGCAGCTCGAGCGAGTACTCCTACGAGCAGTACTTC. It translates to CASSSSEYSYEQYF.

The rearrangement joins TRBV20-1 to TRBJ1-3, with 8 bases matching TRBD1. CDR1 is DFQATT and CDR2 is SNEGSKA in the germline V gene (reference sequence). The CDR3 loop spans 15 amino acids. J gave up 4 bases and V 3 bases, and 8 bases lay outside the gene matches. CDR3 nucleotides: TGCAGTGCTAGTCTAGACAGGGGAACGGGAAACACCATATATTTT. Translation: CSASLDRGTGNTIYF.

This chain joins TRBV28 and TRBJ2-3, with no clear D. Between the trimmed V and J ends, which lost 4 bases and 2 bases, there was a span of 7 bases. CDR1 is MDHEN and CDR2 is SYDVKM in the germline V gene. The CDR3 is 13 residues long. CDR3 nucleotides: TGTGCCAGCAGTTCCCCGGACACAGATACGCAGTATTTT. This codes for CASSSPDTDTQYF.

V and J are TRBV5-1 and TRBJ1-4; 8 bases agree with TRBD1. This CDR3 is 16 amino acids long. Germline CDR1 SGHRS, CDR2 YFSETQ. V dropped 4 bases and J dropped 9; count of bases not matched to a gene: 14. For the CDR3, the DNA is TGCGCCAGCAGCCCCCTCAGGACAGGGATAATGAAAAAACTGTTTTTT. It codes for CASSPLRTGIMKKLFF.

This clonotype was counted only a few times. V gene TRBV7-7 combines with J gene TRBJ2-2, with D possibly TRBD2 on 5 matching bases. Germline lookup yields CDR1 SSHAT and CDR2 FNYEAQ (reference sequence). The CDR3 covers 15 residues. Trimming left V 5 bases short and J 4 bases short, with 14 bases between. The CDR3 nucleotides read TGTGCCAGCAGCCCCAGGTCGGGAAGCACCGGGGAGCTGTTTTTT. Protein: CASSPRSGSTGELFF.

The V and J genes are TRBV5-1 and TRBJ2-1; the D gene is possibly TRBD2 (6 bases). V was pared by 5 bases and J by 7 bases, with 16 bases between. The germline V gene encodes CDR1 SGHRS and CDR2 YFSETQ. The CDR3 consists of 14 residues. CDR3 protein: CASRVGTERNEQFF. DNA of the CDR3: TGCGCCAGCAGAGTCGGGACTGAGAGGAATGAGCAGTTCTTC.

This clonotype was observed a single time. In DNA, the CDR3 is TGCGCCAGCAGCCAACCCGTGGATCCCTTTGGAAACACCATATATTTT. Its translation: CASSQPVDPFGNTIYF. The chain carries TRBV4-1 and TRBJ1-3; D unclear. The CDR3 runs to 16 residues. The V and J ends lost 2 bases and 3 bases respectively, with 14 bases between them. Germline V CDR1 and CDR2: MGHRA, YSYEKL.

As for this clonotype: The junction does not match germline at one end; this may be a read error. This sequence joins TRBV20-1 and TRBJ1-2; 11 bases line up with TRBD1. CDR1 is DFQATT, CDR2 SNEGSKA, per germline (reference sequence). The CDR3 sequence is 17 residues long. CDR3 in DNA: TGCTGTGCTAGGAGGGATCGGACAGGGGGCGCGGTGAAAGGCTACACCTTC. Translating it yields CCARRDRTGGAVKGYTF.